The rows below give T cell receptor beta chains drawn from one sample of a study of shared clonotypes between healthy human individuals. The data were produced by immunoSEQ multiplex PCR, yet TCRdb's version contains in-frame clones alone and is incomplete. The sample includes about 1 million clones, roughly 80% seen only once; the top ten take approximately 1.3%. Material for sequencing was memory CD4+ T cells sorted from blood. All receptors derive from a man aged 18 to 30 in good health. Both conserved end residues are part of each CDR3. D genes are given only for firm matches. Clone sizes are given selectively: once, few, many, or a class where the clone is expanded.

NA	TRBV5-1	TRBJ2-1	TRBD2	CASSPGLAENEQFF	TGCGCCAGCAGCCCGGGACTAGCGGAAAATGAGCAGTTCTTC
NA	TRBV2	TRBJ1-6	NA	CASRGAGESSPLHF	TGTGCCAGCAGGGGGGCAGGGGAGAGTTCACCCCTCCACTTT
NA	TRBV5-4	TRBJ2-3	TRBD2	CASSLTSGGADTQYF	TGTGCCAGCAGCTTGACTAGCGGGGGGGCAGATACGCAGTATTTT
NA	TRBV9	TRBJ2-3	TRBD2	CASSLTSSGFTDTQYF	TGTGCCAGCAGCCTGACTTCTAGCGGTTTCACAGATACGCAGTATTTT
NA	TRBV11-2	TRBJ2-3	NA	CASRWPSTDTQYF	TGTGCCTCGCGGTGGCCAAGCACAGATACGCAGTATTTT
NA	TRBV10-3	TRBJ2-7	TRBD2	CASGLAGAYEQYF	TGTGCCTCCGGACTAGCGGGTGCCTACGAGCAGTACTTC
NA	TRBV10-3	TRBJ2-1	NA	CAISGLSYNEQFF	TGTGCCATCTCGGGACTTTCCTACAATGAGCAGTTCTTC
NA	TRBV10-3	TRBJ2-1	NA	CAISESTRYNERFF	TGTGCCATCAGTGAGTCGACTAGGTACAATGAGCGGTTCTTC
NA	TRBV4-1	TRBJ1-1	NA	CASSQEVGAAFF	TGCGCCAGCAGCCAAGAGGTCGGGGCAGCTTTCTTT
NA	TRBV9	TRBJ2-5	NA	CASSAETQETQYF	TGTGCCAGCAGCGCCGAGACTCAAGAGACCCAGTACTTC
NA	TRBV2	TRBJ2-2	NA	CASRNSPNTGELFF	TGTGCCAGCAGGAACTCCCCTAACACCGGGGAGCTGTTTTTT
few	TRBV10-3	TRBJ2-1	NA	CAISEGTSNEQFF	TGTGCCATCAGTGAGGGGACTTCCAATGAGCAGTTCTTC
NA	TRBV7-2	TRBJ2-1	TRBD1	CASSPGQGRHNEQFF	TGTGCCAGCAGCCCGGGACAGGGGCGCCACAATGAGCAGTTCTTC
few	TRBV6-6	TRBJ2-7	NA	CASSYSGRNEQYF	TGTGCCAGCAGTTACTCGGGGAGGAACGAGCAGTACTTC